Presented here are 20 T cell receptor beta chains from one specimen sequenced in a study of radiotherapy plus CTLA-4 blockade in lung cancer. Data came from immunoSEQ multiplex PCR; TCRdb stores just in-frame clones and leaves some out. The data show tens of thousands of clones, less than 85% seen once. Source: peripheral blood, taken from a patient treated with radiotherapy plus ipilimumab. These receptors all come from a human donor with non-small cell lung cancer who had a complete response to radiotherapy plus ipilimumab.

This clone was detected only a few times. The CDR3 loop is CASSEATGSLEQYF. CDR3 nucleotide sequence: TGTGCCAGCAGTGAGGCGACAGGGTCCCTTGAGCAGTACTTC. This chain connects TRBV25-1 to TRBJ2-7; TRBD1 agrees at 7 bases. The trim removed 3 bases at V and 7 bases at J, leaving 9 bases unmatched. The CDR3 runs to 14 residues. The germline CDR1 and CDR2 sequences are MGHDK and SYGVNS.

V is TRBV2 and J is TRBJ2-1; D is possibly TRBD1 (5 bases). Germline CDR1 reads SNHLY; CDR2 reads FYNNEI. Trimming left V 8 bases short and J 6 bases short, with 11 bases between. The CDR3 has 12 residues. This CDR3 is CASEFQGNEQFF. CDR3 DNA sequence: TGTGCCAGCGAATTTCAGGGCAATGAGCAGTTCTTC.

To note about this clone: This sample also contains other DNA sequences that code for the same CDR3. The V call is TRBV27, the J call TRBJ1-3; TRBD1 is a possible D gene (5 bases). The CDR3 is 14 residues long. Germline lookup yields CDR1 MNHEY and CDR2 SMNVEV (reference sequence). With 6 bases removed from V and 3 bases from J, the gap between germline ends came to 12 bases. The CDR3 DNA sequence: TGTGCCAGCAGCCAGGGAAGGGGTGGAAACACCATATATTTT. Residues: CASSQGRGGNTIYF.

This CDR3 reads CASSDPREGRVKETQYF. CDR3 coding DNA: TGTGCCAGTAGTGACCCTCGGGAGGGAAGGGTAAAAGAGACCCAGTACTTC. The rearrangement joins TRBV19 to TRBJ2-5, with 8 bases identical to TRBD2. This CDR3 is built from 17 residues. J gave up 3 bases and V 5 bases, and 14 bases lay outside the gene matches. Germline V gene sequence: CDR1 LNHDA, CDR2 SQIVND (reference sequence).

The V call is TRBV28, the J call TRBJ1-2; 8 positions match TRBD1. Trimming removed 5 bases from V and 4 bases from J; junction bases left unmatched: 9. This CDR3 comprises 15 residues. Germline CDR1 is MDHEN and CDR2 is SYDVKM. In DNA form, the CDR3 reads TGTGCCAGCAGTACCCCACAGGGGGTTGGCTATGGCTACACCTTC. Its protein product is CASSTPQGVGYGYTF.

The gene calls are TRBV5-4 and TRBJ1-1; D not resolved. V dropped 0 bases and J dropped 2 bases, with 8 bases sitting between them. This CDR3 spans 14 amino acids. Germline V gene sequence: CDR1 SGHNT, CDR2 YYREEE (reference sequence). CDR3 protein: CASSLGADNTEAFF. The CDR3 DNA is TGTGCCAGCAGCTTGGGGGCCGATAACACTGAAGCTTTCTTT.

The chain carries TRBV5-8 and TRBJ1-2; 7 nucleotides match TRBD1. Germline lookup yields CDR1 SGHTS and CDR2 YDEGEE. The V gene end was trimmed by 5 bases and the J gene end by 5 bases; junction bases not matched to a gene: 6. The CDR3 sequence is 13 residues long. The CDR3, as DNA: TGTGCCAGCAGGGCAGGGGGGACTTATGGCTACACCTTC. It specifies CASRAGGTYGYTF.

The chain recombines TRBV30 with TRBJ1-1; D gene ambiguous. CDR1 and CDR2 (germline): GTSNPN, SVGIG (reference sequence). The V gene lost 0 bases and the J gene lost 1 base, with 6 bases spanning the gap. This CDR3 comprises 13 residues. The CDR3: CAWSVGGNTEAFF. For the CDR3, the DNA is TGTGCCTGGAGTGTGGGAGGGAACACTGAAGCTTTCTTT. The full variable domain, with the rest looked up from reference TRBV30 and TRBJ1-1, is SQTIHQWPATLVQPVGSPLSLECTVEGTSNPNLYWYRQAAGRGLQLLFYSVGIGQISSEVPQNLSASRPQDRQFILSSKKLLLSDSGFYLCAWSVGGNTEAFFGQGTRLTVV.

As DNA, the CDR3 is TGTGCCAGCAGCCCCGGGACTAGCGGCTACGAGCAGTACTTC. It yields the protein CASSPGTSGYEQYF. This chain uses TRBV7-9 with TRBJ2-7; 11 nucleotides match TRBD2. CDR3 length: 14 residues. The ends lost 5 bases at V and 3 bases at J; junction bases unmatched: 3. Germline CDR1 reads SEHNR; CDR2 reads FQNEAQ (reference sequence).

This rearrangement joins TRBV5-1 to TRBJ2-1, with D possibly TRBD2 on 6 matching bases. V lost 7 bases, J lost 0 bases, and 14 bases lay in between. This CDR3 has 15 residues. The germline CDR1 and CDR2 sequences are SGHRS and YFSETQ. The CDR3 spells CASLRDGSSYNEQFF. The CDR3 coding sequence is TGCGCCAGCCTTCGGGACGGGAGCTCCTACAATGAGCAGTTCTTC.

This chain links TRBV19 with TRBJ1-3, with D possibly being TRBD1 (6 bases). The CDR3 has 14 residues. V lost 10 bases and J 0 bases, leaving 13 bases between the germline ends. Germline CDR1 is LNHDA and CDR2 is SQIVND (reference sequence). The CDR3 DNA follows: TGTGCCACCACAACAGGGAACTCTGGAAACACCATATATTTT. Translating it yields CATTTGNSGNTIYF.

The chain couples TRBV5-8 to TRBJ2-2; D is unresolved. V lost 0 bases and J lost 1, with 7 bases in between. The germline V gene encodes CDR1 SGHTS and CDR2 YDEGEE. This CDR3 comprises 15 residues. The CDR3, as DNA: TGTGCCAGCAGCTTGGTTCCAGGGAACACCGGGGAGCTGTTTTTT. This gives the protein CASSLVPGNTGELFF.

The chain recombines TRBV5-4 with TRBJ1-2, with 8 bases fitting TRBD1. CDR3 length: 13 residues. Trimming took 1 base from V and 8 from J; bases not matched to a gene: 4. CDR1 is SGHNT, CDR2 YYREEE, per germline (reference sequence). In DNA, the CDR3 is TGTGCCAGCAGCTTGTTCAGGGGGCGGGGCTACACCTTC. As protein: CASSLFRGRGYTF.

The chain uses TRBV7-3 and TRBJ2-7; possibly TRBD2 for D (6 bases). This CDR3 spans 18 amino acids. V was trimmed by 0 bases and J by 5 bases, leaving 23 bases between them. Germline CDR1 SGHTA, CDR2 FQGTGA. The CDR3 sequence: CASSLTGTSEGLSNEQYF. The CDR3 bases are TGTGCCAGCAGCTTAACAGGGACCTCGGAGGGACTTTCGAACGAGCAGTACTTC.

This clone has just one count. The rearrangement joins TRBV5-1 to TRBJ1-5; D may be TRBD1 (6 bases). CDR1 SGHRS and CDR2 YFSETQ come from the germline V gene. This CDR3 comprises 15 residues. V was trimmed by 1 base and J by 6 bases, leaving 14 bases between them. Here the CDR3 reads CASSLPGGAGQPQHF. CDR3 coding DNA: TGCGCCAGCAGCTTGCCGGGGGGCGCGGGTCAGCCCCAGCATTTT.

The J gene is TRBJ1-2, the V gene TRBV6-5; tentative D call: TRBD1 (5 bases). The CDR3 spans 12 residues. Germline assignment: CDR1 MNHEY and CDR2 SVGAGI. V gave up 6 bases and J gave up 5 bases, with 10 bases separating them. The CDR3: CASSSTGYGYTF. The CDR3 bases are TGTGCCAGCAGCTCCACAGGATATGGCTACACCTTC.

The chain has TRBV2 and TRBJ2-1, with a weak D call TRBD2 (6 bases). The germline V gene has CDR1 SNHLY and CDR2 FYNNEI. The CDR3 is 14 residues long. Trimming stripped 9 bases from V and 0 bases from J, with 12 bases between. The CDR3 DNA reads TGTGCCAGTCGACCTAGCGCCTCCTACAATGAGCAGTTCTTC. Translated, it gives CASRPSASYNEQFF.

This chain connects TRBV10-2 to TRBJ1-3; 8 positions match TRBD1. The V gene end was trimmed by 6 bases and the J gene end by 0 bases; junction bases not matched to a gene: 4. CDR3 length equals 15 residues. Germline-derived CDR1 and CDR2 are WSHSY and SAAADI. The CDR3, as DNA: TGCGCCAGCAGGGCTACAGGGGGCTCTGGAAACACCATATATTTT. Encoded protein: CASRATGGSGNTIYF.

The gene calls are TRBV4-3 and TRBJ1-2; 7 bases are shared with TRBD1. Germline-derived CDR1 and CDR2 are LGHNA and YSLEER. The length of the CDR3 is 14 residues. Trimming took 4 bases from V and 1 from J; bases not matched to a gene: 3. CDR3 DNA sequence: TGCGCCAGCAGCCTGAACAGGGGTAACTATGGCTACACCTTC. This encodes CASSLNRGNYGYTF.

The chain couples TRBV5-1 to TRBJ2-1; 11 bases fit TRBD2. J was trimmed by 9 bases and V by 1 base; bases with no gene match: 12. CDR3 length: 17 amino acids. CDR1 SGHRS and CDR2 YFSETQ come from the germline V gene. CDR3 sequence (DNA): TGCGCCAGCAGCTTGCTGTCCGGGACTAGCGGTCGTGGTGAGCAGTTCTTC. It is translated as CASSLLSGTSGRGEQFF.